A single sample is the source of the 15 T cell receptor beta chains below, sequenced in a study of blood T cell repertoires in COVID-19. TCRdb's copy holds only in-frame clones and misses some; the assay was immunoSEQ multiplex PCR. The sample has 210,000 or so clones, 88% seen once. The sequenced material came from peripheral blood. The receptors were sampled from a man aged 18 to 29 with active or convalescent COVID-19.

V usage is TRBV5-5 and J usage is TRBJ2-2; 8 nucleotides match TRBD1. CDR3 length: 15 residues. The V and J ends lost 0 bases and 9 bases, in that order; junction bases with no gene match: 7. The germline gives CDR1 SGHKS, CDR2 YYEKEE (reference sequence). CDR3 sequence reads: CASSLDVRGPWELFF. In DNA form, the CDR3 reads TGTGCCAGCAGCTTGGATGTCAGGGGGCCTTGGGAGCTGTTTTTT.

The genes are TRBV5-1 and TRBJ2-1; D might be TRBD2 (5 bases). The germline CDR1 and CDR2 sequences are SGHRS and YFSETQ. This CDR3 is 13 amino acids long. Trimming removed 2 bases from V and 4 bases from J, with 7 bases in between. The CDR3 DNA sequence: TGCGCCAGCAGCTTAGGACTGTACAATGAGCAGTTCTTC. It specifies CASSLGLYNEQFF.

The chain carries TRBV15 and TRBJ2-3; perhaps TRBD2 as D (6 bases). Germline CDR1 reads LNHNV; CDR2 reads YYDKDF (reference sequence). The CDR3 totals 16 residues. V was clipped by 3 bases and J by 1 base, with 14 bases between them. This CDR3 reads CATSSDKRAGTDTQYF. DNA of the CDR3: TGTGCCACCAGCAGTGACAAGCGGGCGGGCACAGATACGCAGTATTTT. The full variable domain, its missing parts supplied by reference TRBV15 and TRBJ2-3, is DAMVIQNPRYQVTQFGKPVTLSCSQTLNHNVMYWYQQKSSQAPKLLFHYYDKDFNNEADTPDNFQSRRPNTSFCFLDIRSPGLGDTAMYLCATSSDKRAGTDTQYFGPGTRLTVL.

This rearrangement joins TRBV28 to TRBJ1-3; no clear D. The V gene lost 5 bases and the J gene lost 4 bases, with 12 bases spanning the gap. This CDR3 region has 14 residues. CDR1 and CDR2 from the germline V gene are MDHEN and SYDVKM. Written as DNA, the CDR3 is TGTGCCAGCAGTCCGCAGGAAGGAGGAAACACCATATATTTT. Its protein product is CASSPQEGGNTIYF.

This chain connects TRBV7-9 to TRBJ2-7; the D gene is possibly TRBD1 (6 bases). The CDR3 covers 13 residues. Trimming removed 4 bases at V and 7 bases at J, with 14 bases between. Germline lookup yields CDR1 SEHNR and CDR2 FQNEAQ (reference sequence). DNA for the CDR3: TGTGCCAGCAGCTCGACAGGCACGGTGGAGCAGTACTTC. Translated, it gives CASSSTGTVEQYF.

The chain links TRBV6-6 to TRBJ1-1, with TRBD1 matching 8 bases. The trim removed 2 bases at V and 4 bases at J, leaving 3 bases unmatched. Germline V gene sequence: CDR1 MNHNY, CDR2 SVGAGI (reference sequence). The CDR3 extends over 14 amino acids. The CDR3 region is CASSYTGGSTEAFF. As DNA, the CDR3 is TGTGCCAGCAGTTACACAGGGGGGAGCACTGAAGCTTTCTTT.

CDR3 sequence reads: CASPGAGGDTEAFF. The CDR3, as DNA: TGTGCCAGCCCTGGAGCGGGCGGGGACACTGAAGCTTTCTTT. V usage is TRBV2 and J usage is TRBJ1-1, with D unresolved. This CDR3 has 14 amino acids. The ends were cut back, 8 bases at V and 3 bases at J, with 16 bases in the middle. CDR1 is SNHLY, CDR2 FYNNEI, per germline.

CDR3 amino acids: CSASGARWYQETQYF. The CDR3 bases are TGCAGTGCTAGTGGGGCAAGATGGTACCAAGAGACCCAGTACTTC. The rearrangement joins TRBV20-1 to TRBJ2-5; tentative D call: TRBD1 (5 bases). V lost 3 bases and J 0 bases, leaving 14 bases between the germline ends. The CDR3 has 15 amino acids. CDR1 is DFQATT, CDR2 SNEGSKA, per germline (reference sequence).

The chain combines TRBV19 with TRBJ1-5, with D tentatively TRBD1 (5 bases). The germline V gene encodes CDR1 LNHDA and CDR2 SQIVND (reference sequence). The CDR3 has 14 residues. Trimming took 6 bases from V and 6 from J, leaving 15 bases between them. The CDR3 loop is CASSKVRVGQPQHF. In DNA form, the CDR3 reads TGTGCCAGTAGCAAGGTCAGGGTAGGTCAGCCCCAGCATTTT.

The rearrangement uses TRBV12-3 or TRBV12-4 and TRBJ2-2; no reliable D call. Trimming left V 3 bases short and J 7 bases short, with 9 bases between. This CDR3 is built from 13 residues. The CDR3 bases are TGTGCCAGCAGTTTCGGTCTCATCGGGGAGCTGTTTTTT. Translating gives CASSFGLIGELFF.

The chain uses TRBV24-1 and TRBJ2-1; TRBD1 matches 12 bases. CDR1 KGHDR and CDR2 SFDVKD come from the germline V gene. Trimming took 10 bases from V and 9 from J; bases not matched to a gene: 12. This CDR3 is built from 15 residues. The CDR3 DNA follows: TGTGCCACAGGCGAGGGACAGGGGGCTTTGGGTGAGCAGTTCTTC. It encodes CATGEGQGALGEQFF.

The chain uses TRBV6-2 or TRBV6-3 and TRBJ2-7; the match to TRBD1 covers 7 bases. The germline V gene encodes CDR1 MNHEY and CDR2 SVGEGT. Trimming cost V 4 bases and J 6 bases; bases outside gene matches: 12. The CDR3 extends over 15 amino acids. In nucleotides, the CDR3 is TGTGCCAGCAGTTTTGCGACAGGGTATTCTGGCGAGCAGTACTTC. Protein sequence: CASSFATGYSGEQYF.

The chain combines TRBV7-2 with TRBJ2-1, with D perhaps matching TRBD2 (6 bases). The germline V and J ends were trimmed by 7 bases and 10 bases, with 26 bases remaining between them. The CDR3 length is 16 residues. In germline, CDR1 is SGHTA, CDR2 FQGNSA. This CDR3 reads CASNFGLAYPAWEQFF. CDR3 in DNA: TGTGCCAGCAACTTTGGGCTAGCGTATCCGGCATGGGAGCAGTTCTTC.

The chain has TRBV12-3 or TRBV12-4 and TRBJ1-1; D perhaps matches TRBD1 (5 bases). The CDR3 covers 13 residues. Trimming took off 7 bases at V and 3 bases at J, with 12 bases between the two ends. CDR3 amino acids: CASTLRRDTEAFF. The CDR3 coding sequence is TGTGCCAGCACCCTACGCAGGGACACTGAAGCTTTCTTT.

This clone was counted only a few times. V is TRBV7-9 and J is TRBJ1-4, with D hard to call. V was pared by 1 base and J by 6 bases, with 15 bases between. The CDR3 is 16 residues long. Germline loops: CDR1 SEHNR, CDR2 FQNEAQ (reference sequence). Here the CDR3 reads CASSLGIRAEDEKLFF. CDR3 nucleotides: TGTGCCAGCAGCTTAGGGATTCGGGCGGAGGATGAAAAACTGTTTTTT.